This T cell receptor beta chain was recorded in a study of CD8 T cells in Susac syndrome. Study-level findings and limits: That the number of individuals in its TCR sequencing and HLA analysis was relatively small was acknowledged by the study.

The RNA, about 0.45 to 1 ug, was put through reverse transcription using random hexamers. Amplification of TCR beta CDR3 used immunoSEQ multiplex PCR across 54 Vbeta and 13 Jbeta. Each CDR3 protein is one row after TCRdb ran MiXCR on the immunoSEQ multiplex PCR reads. The repertoire consists of about 400,000 distinct CDR3 sequences, with more than 80% occurring once and the leading ten covering around 0.12%. There are 15 residues in the CDR3. The germline CDR1 and CDR2 sequences are MGHRA and YSYEKL. The V gene end was trimmed by 0 bases and the J gene end by 4 bases; junction bases not matched to a gene: 2. Points on this clonotype: Its antigen is unknown.

The source of this sequence is a human donor with multiple sclerosis. Sequences were obtained from CD8+ T cells from PBMCs. This chain joins TRBV4-1 and TRBJ2-1; 8 nucleotides align to TRBD2. The CDR3, as DNA: TGCGCCAGCAGCCAAGAAAGCGGGAGTTACAATGAGCAGTTCTTC. Its protein product is CASSQESGSYNEQFF.